Following are 28 T cell receptor beta chains from one sample sequenced in a study of blood T cell repertoires in COVID-19. Clones were sequenced by immunoSEQ multiplex PCR, and TCRdb holds only the in-frame ones, with some missing. The profile shows under 50,000 clones, 88% of them singletons. Sequenced: peripheral blood. The receptors here all came from a woman in her thirties or forties with acute or convalescent COVID-19.

This sequence joins TRBV5-1 and TRBJ2-3; the D gene is possibly TRBD2 (6 bases). Germline CDR1 is SGHRS and CDR2 is YFSETQ. The V end was cut by 4 bases, the J end by 2 bases, with 20 bases between. This CDR3 spans 17 amino acids. Here the CDR3 DNA reads TGCGCCAGCAGCCCCGGCATATCGGGACTCGACACAGATACGCAGTATTTT. Residues: CASSPGISGLDTDTQYF. Full variable domain (missing parts from reference TRBV5-1 and TRBJ2-3): KAGVTQTPRYLIKTRGQQVTLSCSPISGHRSVSWYQQTPGQGLQFLFEYFSETQRNKGNFPGRFSGRQFSNSRSEMNVSTLELGDSALYLCASSPGISGLDTDTQYFGPGTRLTVL.

This chain uses TRBV30 with TRBJ2-7, with 8 bases aligning to TRBD1. Per the germline V gene, CDR1 is GTSNPN and CDR2 is SVGIG (reference sequence). Trimming cost V 7 bases and J 2 bases; bases outside gene matches: 7. The CDR3 loop spans 13 amino acids. As DNA, the CDR3 is TGTGCCTCGTCACAGGGGGGAACCTACGAGCAGTACTTC. Translated, it gives CASSQGGTYEQYF.

J is TRBJ2-2 and V is TRBV12-1; TRBD2, the table's D call, lacks a check against the DNA. TRBV12-1 counts as a pseudogene. This CDR3 region has 17 residues. The CDR3 loop reads CASSFARRGENTGELFF. The CDR3 DNA sequence: TGTGCCAGCAGCTTTGCGCGGCGGGGGGAGAACACCGGGGAGCTGTTTTTT.

The V call is TRBV6-6, the J call TRBJ1-1; D is perhaps TRBD1 (5 bases). V lost 0 bases to trimming and J lost 4 bases, with 9 bases between them. CDR1 and CDR2 from the germline V gene are MNHNY and SVGAGI (reference sequence). This CDR3 has 14 amino acids. This CDR3 is CASSYSQGTTEAFF. Here the CDR3 DNA reads TGTGCCAGCAGTTACTCGCAGGGTACCACTGAAGCTTTCTTT.

This clone was counted between two and nine times. The V and J genes are TRBV30 and TRBJ1-4, with D perhaps TRBD1 (5 bases). The CDR3 loop spans 13 amino acids. The germline V gene encodes CDR1 GTSNPN and CDR2 SVGIG (reference sequence). Trimming removed 2 bases at V and 3 bases at J, with 7 bases between. In nucleotides, the CDR3 is TGTGCCTGGAGTCGGGGGTCTAATGAAAAACTGTTTTTT. Residues: CAWSRGSNEKLFF.

The rearrangement uses TRBV28 and TRBJ1-4; weak D call: TRBD1 (5 bases). In germline, CDR1 is MDHEN, CDR2 SYDVKM. Trimming took 5 bases from V and 3 from J, leaving 13 bases between them. The CDR3 length is 15 residues. The CDR3 bases are TGTGCCAGCAGTCTAGACTGGGGGGCTAATGAAAAACTGTTTTTT. This gives the protein CASSLDWGANEKLFF.

In its sample, this clone was seen once. This chain joins TRBV18 and TRBJ2-2; 8 bases map to TRBD1. The CDR3 is made up of 14 amino acids. J was trimmed by 3 bases and V by 5 bases; bases with no gene match: 2. The germline V gene encodes CDR1 KGHSH and CDR2 LQKENI. The CDR3 coding sequence is TGTGCCAGCTCAGACAGGGGCGACACCGGGGAGCTGTTTTTT. This codes for CASSDRGDTGELFF. Drawing the rest from reference TRBV18 and TRBJ2-2, the complete variable domain is NAGVMQNPRHLVRRRGQEARLRCSPMKGHSHVYWYRQLPEEGLKFMVYLQKENIIDESGMPKERFSAEFPKEGPSILRIQQVVRGDSAAYFCASSDRGDTGELFFGEGSRLTVL.

The V gene is TRBV6-6, the J gene TRBJ1-5; 12 bases line up with TRBD1. Germline V gene lookup returns CDR1 MNHNY and CDR2 SVGAGI (reference sequence). The CDR3 covers 15 residues. V lost 7 bases and J lost 6; bases outside the gene matches: 7. CDR3 in DNA: TGTGCCAGCACCGGGACAGGGGGCTCGGGTCAGCCCCAGCATTTT. It codes for CASTGTGGSGQPQHF.

This sequence joins TRBV4-3 and TRBJ2-3; 8 nucleotides agree with TRBD2. The germline CDR1 and CDR2 sequences are LGHNA and YSLEER. V lost 0 bases, J lost 2 bases, and 4 bases stayed unmatched. The CDR3 consists of 16 residues. The CDR3: CASSQEERGLTDTQYF. For the CDR3, the DNA is TGCGCCAGCAGCCAAGAGGAGCGGGGGCTCACAGATACGCAGTATTTT.

The chain employs TRBV18 and TRBJ2-1, with D possibly TRBD2 on 5 matching bases. V was cut by 0 bases and J by 10 bases, with 7 bases left in between. This CDR3 spans 12 amino acids. Per the germline V gene, CDR1 is KGHSH and CDR2 is LQKENI. DNA of the CDR3: TGTGCCAGCTCACCACCGGGCGGGGAGCAGTTCTTC. The encoded protein is CASSPPGGEQFF.

The J gene is TRBJ1-5, the V gene TRBV28; 9 bases agree with TRBD1. V was clipped by 4 bases and J by 4 bases; unmatched bases: 5. Germline V lookup: CDR1 MDHEN, CDR2 SYDVKM. The CDR3 extends over 15 amino acids. The CDR3 reads CASSSPGQGNQPQHF. In DNA, the CDR3 is TGTGCCAGCAGTTCTCCGGGACAGGGTAATCAGCCCCAGCATTTT.

This chain uses TRBV5-1 with TRBJ2-4, with 8 bases matching TRBD2. The ends lost 2 bases at V and 3 bases at J; junction bases unmatched: 7. Per germline, CDR1 SGHRS and CDR2 YFSETQ. The CDR3 contains 16 residues. Here the CDR3 reads CASSLSAGVGKNIQYF. CDR3 coding DNA: TGCGCCAGCAGCTTATCAGCGGGAGTTGGCAAAAACATTCAGTACTTC.

The CDR3: CASSFLGNIQYF. The CDR3 DNA sequence: TGTGCCAGCAGTTTTCTCGGGAACATTCAGTACTTC. The chain employs TRBV27 and TRBJ2-4; D is unresolved. V lost 3 bases, J lost 7 bases, and 7 bases lay in between. Per the germline V gene, CDR1 is MNHEY and CDR2 is SMNVEV (reference sequence). The CDR3 totals 12 residues.

The rearrangement uses TRBV30 and TRBJ1-6; D may be TRBD1 (5 bases). The V gene's germline CDR1 is GTSNPN and CDR2 SVGIG (reference sequence). This CDR3 has 12 residues. V was clipped by 5 bases and J by 10 bases, with 12 bases between them. For the CDR3, the DNA is TGTGCCTGGGACAGTTCAGCATCACCCCTCCACTTT. Translating gives CAWDSSASPLHF.

V is TRBV3-1 (or the pseudogene TRBV3-2) and J is TRBJ2-5; 9 bases map to TRBD1. Germline values: CDR1 LGHDT, CDR2 YNNKEL (reference sequence). The J segment lost 2 bases and the V segment lost 4 bases, leaving 8 bases of the junction unmatched. This CDR3 region has 16 residues. In DNA form, the CDR3 reads TGTGCCAGCAGCCCGGGACAGGGATGGGGTCAAGAGACCCAGTACTTC. It codes for CASSPGQGWGQETQYF.

The sample holds a few counts of this clone. As DNA, the CDR3 is TGTGCCAGCAGCTTAGATTCGGAGGCCGAGCAGTACTTC. This sequence encodes CASSLDSEAEQYF. This chain links TRBV7-9 with TRBJ2-7; a weak D match, TRBD2 (5 bases). V was pared by 1 base and J by 6 bases, with 10 bases between. This CDR3 comprises 13 residues. Germline V gene data show CDR1 as SEHNR and CDR2 as FQNEAQ (reference sequence).

This chain joins TRBV9 and TRBJ1-4; tentatively, D is TRBD1 (5 bases). V was shortened by 1 base and J by 5 bases, with 12 bases between the two germline ends. CDR3 length equals 15 residues. Germline V gene lookup returns CDR1 SGDLS and CDR2 YYNGEE. The CDR3 DNA reads TGTGCCAGCAGCGTACACGCGACAGACAATGAAAAACTGTTTTTT. Translation: CASSVHATDNEKLFF.

The rearrangement links TRBV3-1 (or the pseudogene TRBV3-2) to TRBJ2-5, with D possibly matching TRBD1 (6 bases). The CDR3 has 16 residues. The V end lost 1 base, the J end lost 7 bases, and 19 bases lay between the germline ends. CDR1 LGHDT and CDR2 YNNKEL come from the germline V gene (reference sequence). CDR3 sequence: CASSQARDGLGGTQYF. CDR3 sequence (DNA): TGTGCCAGCAGCCAAGCCCGGGACGGGTTAGGGGGGACCCAGTACTTC.

The chain uses TRBV7-9 and TRBJ1-6; D gene uncertain. V was pared by 8 bases and J by 9 bases, with 17 bases between. The CDR3 is 14 amino acids. Looked up from germline, CDR1 is SEHNR and CDR2 is FQNEAQ (reference sequence). DNA of the CDR3: TGTGCCAGCGCGGAACGAGGGAGGAGTTCACCCCTCCACTTT. Its protein product is CASAERGRSSPLHF.

This rearrangement joins TRBV6-2 or TRBV6-3 to TRBJ1-5; TRBD1 aligns across 12 bases. CDR1 is MNHEY, CDR2 SVGEGT, per germline. This CDR3 comprises 16 residues. With V trimmed by 6 bases and J by 0 bases, 3 bases remained unmatched. The CDR3 DNA sequence: TGTGCCAGCAGCGGGACAGGGGGCATTAGCAATCAGCCCCAGCATTTT. This sequence encodes CASSGTGGISNQPQHF.

The genes are TRBV9 and TRBJ1-2; D not resolved. This CDR3 is 17 amino acids long. The ends were cut back, 0 bases at V and 7 bases at J, with 22 bases in the middle. CDR1 SGDLS and CDR2 YYNGEE come from the germline V gene. CDR3 nucleotides: TGTGCCAGCAGCGTAGCCCCCAAGCTCCCAGGAATCGGTGGCTACACCTTC. Amino acid sequence: CASSVAPKLPGIGGYTF.

J is TRBJ1-1 and V is TRBV2; possibly TRBD1 for D (6 bases). Trimming took off 5 bases at V and 1 base at J, with 11 bases between the two ends. Germline V gene data show CDR1 as SNHLY and CDR2 as FYNNEI. The CDR3 totals 14 residues. The CDR3: CASSTGWGNTEAFF. Here the CDR3 DNA reads TGTGCCAGCAGTACAGGGTGGGGGAACACTGAAGCTTTCTTT.

This clone is a singleton in its sample. V gene TRBV27 combines with J gene TRBJ2-1, with a weak D call TRBD1 (6 bases). The V end was cut by 6 bases, the J end by 4 bases, with 13 bases between. This CDR3 contains 14 residues. CDR1 MNHEY and CDR2 SMNVEV come from the germline V gene (reference sequence). The CDR3, as DNA: TGTGCCAGCAGGTCTACAGGGATTTACAATGAGCAGTTCTTC. It is translated as CASRSTGIYNEQFF.

The CDR3 protein is CSARGPGELFF. Here the CDR3 DNA reads TGCAGTGCTAGAGGGCCCGGGGAGCTGTTTTTT. This chain uses TRBV20-1 with TRBJ2-2; D remains ambiguous. CDR1 is DFQATT and CDR2 is SNEGSKA in the germline V gene (reference sequence). V gave up 1 base and J gave up 6 bases, with 3 bases separating them. CDR3 length equals 11 residues.

The rearrangement links TRBV6-5 to TRBJ1-2; TRBD1 might be the D (6 bases). Trimming removed 5 bases at V and 6 bases at J, with 16 bases between. The CDR3 extends over 14 amino acids. The germline V gene encodes CDR1 MNHEY and CDR2 SVGAGI. The CDR3: CASSPSGGLHGYTF. CDR3 DNA: TGTGCCAGCAGTCCCTCGGGGGGCCTCCATGGCTACACCTTC.

The genes are TRBV5-6 and TRBJ1-5, with D hard to call. The CDR3 is 13 amino acids. V was pared by 0 bases and J by 5 bases, with 6 bases between. CDR1 is SGHDT, CDR2 YYEEEE, per germline. Here the CDR3 DNA reads TGTGCCAGCAGCTTGGATCGGGATCAGCCCCAGCATTTT. Protein: CASSLDRDQPQHF.

In DNA form, the CDR3 reads TGTGCCAGTACCGGACAGGGGATGGGCAATGAGCAGTTCTTC. The encoded protein is CASTGQGMGNEQFF. The chain combines TRBV19 with TRBJ2-1, with 9 bases matching TRBD1. The CDR3 totals 14 residues. V gave up 7 bases and J gave up 6 bases; unmatched junction bases: 7. CDR1 and CDR2 (germline): LNHDA, SQIVND (reference sequence).

The count of this clone is one. V gene TRBV6-1 combines with J gene TRBJ2-7; 9 nucleotides agree with TRBD1. The CDR3 is made up of 15 amino acids. V lost 3 bases, J lost 0 bases, and 3 bases stayed unmatched. CDR1 MNHNS and CDR2 SASEGT come from the germline V gene. CDR3: CASSEGQGHSYEQYF. For the CDR3, the DNA is TGTGCCAGCAGTGAGGGACAGGGCCACTCCTACGAGCAGTACTTC.